One and the same sample provided the 3 T cell receptor beta chains below, sequenced in a study of T-cell reconstitution after alpha-beta-depleted transplantation in children. The library targeted TCRbeta and was prepared with unique molecular identifiers. TCRdb re-analysed the PCR reads in MiXCR, keeping a single row per CDR3 protein. The sample consists of 700,000 to 950,000 distinct CDR3 sequences, roughly 15% of them appearing once. This material consisted of PBMCs, mostly from graft donor cells, taken 360 days after TCRalphabeta/CD19-depleted stem cell transplant. The receptors were gathered from a male patient between 5 and 17 years old who had a stem cell transplant for acute lymphoblastic leukemia, so the T cells may come from the graft donor.

This chain joins TRBV7-3 and TRBJ2-7; D is uncertain. Germline CDR1 is SGHTA and CDR2 is FQGTGA. The CDR3 totals 13 residues. The germline V and J ends were trimmed by 3 bases and 5 bases, with 11 bases remaining between them. CDR3: CASSFGPLNEQYF. As DNA, the CDR3 is TGTGCCAGCAGCTTCGGCCCCCTGAACGAGCAGTACTTC.

This chain links TRBV27 with TRBJ2-1, with unresolved D. The CDR3 is 16 residues long. Trimming removed 7 bases from V and 2 bases from J, with 18 bases in between. CDR1 is MNHEY and CDR2 is SMNVEV in the germline V gene (reference sequence). The DNA of the CDR3 is TGTGCCAGCAAACTAACTTTGGGATGGGCCTACAATGAGCAGTTCTTC. Encoded protein: CASKLTLGWAYNEQFF.

The rearrangement joins TRBV12-3 or TRBV12-4 to TRBJ2-4, with TRBD1 matching 8 bases. The V and J ends lost 3 bases and 0 bases, in that order; junction bases with no gene match: 4. The CDR3 runs 16 residues. CDR3 nucleotide sequence: TGTGCCAGCAGTTTGGGACAGGCCCTAGCCAAAAACATTCAGTACTTC. Encoded protein: CASSLGQALAKNIQYF.